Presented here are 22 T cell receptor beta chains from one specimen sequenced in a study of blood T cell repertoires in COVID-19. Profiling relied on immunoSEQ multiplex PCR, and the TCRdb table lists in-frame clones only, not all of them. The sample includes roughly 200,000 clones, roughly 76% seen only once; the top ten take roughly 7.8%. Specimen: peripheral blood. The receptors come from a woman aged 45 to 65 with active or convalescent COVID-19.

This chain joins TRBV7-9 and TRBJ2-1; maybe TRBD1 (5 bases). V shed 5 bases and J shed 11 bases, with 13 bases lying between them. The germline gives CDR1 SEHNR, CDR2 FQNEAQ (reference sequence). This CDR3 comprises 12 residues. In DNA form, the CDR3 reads TGTGCCAGCAGCACCCGGGTGGACAAGCAGTTCTTC. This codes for CASSTRVDKQFF.

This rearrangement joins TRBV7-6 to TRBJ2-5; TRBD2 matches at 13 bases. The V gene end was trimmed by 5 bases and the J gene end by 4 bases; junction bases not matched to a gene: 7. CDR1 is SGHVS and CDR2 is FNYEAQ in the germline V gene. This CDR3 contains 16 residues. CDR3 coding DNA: TGTGCCAGCAGCCTCCGGACTAGCGGGAGACGAGAGACCCAGTACTTC. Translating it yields CASSLRTSGRRETQYF.

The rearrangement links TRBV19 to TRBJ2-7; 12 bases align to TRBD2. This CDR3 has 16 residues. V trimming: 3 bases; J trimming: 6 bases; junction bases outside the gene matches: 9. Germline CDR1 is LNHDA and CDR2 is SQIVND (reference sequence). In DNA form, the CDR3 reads TGTGCCAGTAGTATTCGGCTAGCGGGGGGGCCTGGCGAGCAGTACTTC. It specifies CASSIRLAGGPGEQYF.

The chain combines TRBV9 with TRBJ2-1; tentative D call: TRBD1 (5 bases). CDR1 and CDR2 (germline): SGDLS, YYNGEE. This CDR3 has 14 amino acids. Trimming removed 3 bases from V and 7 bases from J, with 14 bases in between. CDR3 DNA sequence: TGTGCCAGCAGCGCCTTCAGGGCGAAGAATGAGCAGTTCTTC. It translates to CASSAFRAKNEQFF.

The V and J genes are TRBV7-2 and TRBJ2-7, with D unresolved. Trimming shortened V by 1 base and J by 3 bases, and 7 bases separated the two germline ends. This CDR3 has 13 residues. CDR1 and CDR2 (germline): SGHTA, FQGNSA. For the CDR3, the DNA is TGTGCCAGCAGCTTAGAAGCTTACTACGAGCAGTACTTC. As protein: CASSLEAYYEQYF.

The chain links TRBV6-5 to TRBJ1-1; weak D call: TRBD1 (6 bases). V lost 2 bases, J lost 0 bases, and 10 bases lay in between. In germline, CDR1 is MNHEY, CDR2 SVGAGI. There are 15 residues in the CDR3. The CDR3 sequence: CASSYGGALNTEAFF. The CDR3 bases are TGTGCCAGCAGTTACGGGGGGGCCCTGAACACTGAAGCTTTCTTT.

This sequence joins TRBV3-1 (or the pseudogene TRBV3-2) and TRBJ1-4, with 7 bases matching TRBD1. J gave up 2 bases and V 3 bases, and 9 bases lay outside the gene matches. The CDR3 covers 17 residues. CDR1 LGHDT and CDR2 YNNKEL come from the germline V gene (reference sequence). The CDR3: CASSQTGLLETNEKLFF. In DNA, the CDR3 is TGTGCCAGCAGCCAGACAGGGTTGTTGGAGACTAATGAAAAACTGTTTTTT.

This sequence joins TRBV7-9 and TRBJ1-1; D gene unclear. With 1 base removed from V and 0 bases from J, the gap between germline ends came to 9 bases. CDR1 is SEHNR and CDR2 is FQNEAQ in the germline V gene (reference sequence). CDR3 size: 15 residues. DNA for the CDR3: TGTGCCAGCAGCTTAGTCGAGGGCGTGAACACTGAAGCTTTCTTT. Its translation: CASSLVEGVNTEAFF.

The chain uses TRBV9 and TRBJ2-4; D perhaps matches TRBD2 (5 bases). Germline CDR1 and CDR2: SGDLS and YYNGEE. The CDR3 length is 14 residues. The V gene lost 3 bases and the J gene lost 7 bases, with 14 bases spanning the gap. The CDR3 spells CASSAGGGTNIQYF. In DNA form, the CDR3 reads TGTGCCAGCAGCGCCGGAGGAGGTACGAACATTCAGTACTTC. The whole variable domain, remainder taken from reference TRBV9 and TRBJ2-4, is DSGVTQTPKHLITATGQRVTLRCSPRSGDLSVYWYQQSLDQGLQFLIQYYNGEERAKGNILERFSAQQFPDLHSELNLSSLELGDSALYFCASSAGGGTNIQYFGAGTRLSVL.

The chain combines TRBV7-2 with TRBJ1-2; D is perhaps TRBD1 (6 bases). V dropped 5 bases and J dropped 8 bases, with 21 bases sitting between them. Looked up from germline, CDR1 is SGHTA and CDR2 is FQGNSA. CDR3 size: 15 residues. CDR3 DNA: TGTGCCAGCAGCCCACCGGGGGAGGGGGGCAGAGGCTACACCTTC. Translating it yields CASSPPGEGGRGYTF.

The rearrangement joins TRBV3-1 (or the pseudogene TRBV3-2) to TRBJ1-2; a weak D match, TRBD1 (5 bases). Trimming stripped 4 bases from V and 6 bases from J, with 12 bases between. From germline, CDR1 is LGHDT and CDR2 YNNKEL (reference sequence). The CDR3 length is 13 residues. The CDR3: CASSLSRGDGYTF. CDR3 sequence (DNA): TGTGCCAGCAGCCTAAGTCGGGGGGATGGCTACACCTTC.

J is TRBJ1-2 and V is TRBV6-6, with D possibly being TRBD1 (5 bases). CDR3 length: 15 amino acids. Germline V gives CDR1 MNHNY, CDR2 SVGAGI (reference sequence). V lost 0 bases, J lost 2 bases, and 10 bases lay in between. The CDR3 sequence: CASSYSPGFNYGYTF. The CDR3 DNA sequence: TGTGCCAGCAGTTACTCTCCAGGGTTCAACTATGGCTACACCTTC.

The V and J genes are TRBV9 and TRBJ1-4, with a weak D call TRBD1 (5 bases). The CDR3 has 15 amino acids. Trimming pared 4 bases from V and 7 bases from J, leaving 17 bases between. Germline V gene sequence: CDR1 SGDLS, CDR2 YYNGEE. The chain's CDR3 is CASSPSPGSGEKLFF. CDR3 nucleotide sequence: TGTGCCAGCAGCCCCTCGCCAGGGTCCGGTGAAAAACTGTTTTTT.

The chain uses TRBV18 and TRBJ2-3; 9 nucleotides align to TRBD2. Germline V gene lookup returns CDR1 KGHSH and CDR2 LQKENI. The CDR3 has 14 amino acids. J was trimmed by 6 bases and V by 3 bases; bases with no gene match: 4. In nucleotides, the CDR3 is TGTGCCAGCTCACCGGCGGGAGGGCTGGATACGCAGTATTTT. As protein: CASSPAGGLDTQYF.

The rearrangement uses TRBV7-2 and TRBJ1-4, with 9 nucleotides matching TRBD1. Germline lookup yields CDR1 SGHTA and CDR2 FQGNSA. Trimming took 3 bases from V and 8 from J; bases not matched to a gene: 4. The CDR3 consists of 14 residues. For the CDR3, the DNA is TGTGCCAGCAGCTTGGACAGGGGAAGCGAAAAACTGTTTTTT. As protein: CASSLDRGSEKLFF.

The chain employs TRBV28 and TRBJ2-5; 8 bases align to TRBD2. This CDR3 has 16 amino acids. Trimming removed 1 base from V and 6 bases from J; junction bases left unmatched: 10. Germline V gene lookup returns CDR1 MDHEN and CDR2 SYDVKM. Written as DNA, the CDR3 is TGTGCCAGCAGTTTATTTCGGAGCGGGAGAGGGAAGACCCAGTACTTC. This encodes CASSLFRSGRGKTQYF.

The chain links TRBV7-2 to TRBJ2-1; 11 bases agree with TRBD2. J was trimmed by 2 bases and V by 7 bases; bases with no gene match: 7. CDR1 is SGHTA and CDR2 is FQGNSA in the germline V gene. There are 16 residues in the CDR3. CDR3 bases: TGTGCCAGCACCCCTCTTAGCGGGGGGGCCTACAATGAGCAGTTCTTC. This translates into CASTPLSGGAYNEQFF.

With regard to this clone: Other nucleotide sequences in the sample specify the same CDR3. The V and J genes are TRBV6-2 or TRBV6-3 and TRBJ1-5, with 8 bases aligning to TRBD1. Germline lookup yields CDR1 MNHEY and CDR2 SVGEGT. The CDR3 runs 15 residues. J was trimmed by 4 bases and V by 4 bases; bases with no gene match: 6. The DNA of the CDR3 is TGTGCCAGCAGTTCTGGACAGGGAAGAAATCAGCCCCAGCATTTT. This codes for CASSSGQGRNQPQHF.

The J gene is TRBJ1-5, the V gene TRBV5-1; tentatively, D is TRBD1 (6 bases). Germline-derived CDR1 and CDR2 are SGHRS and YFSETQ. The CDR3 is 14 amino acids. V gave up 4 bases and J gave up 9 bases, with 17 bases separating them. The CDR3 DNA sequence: TGCGCCAGCAGCCCCGAGGGGGTACAGGGGCCCCAGCATTTT. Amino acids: CASSPEGVQGPQHF.

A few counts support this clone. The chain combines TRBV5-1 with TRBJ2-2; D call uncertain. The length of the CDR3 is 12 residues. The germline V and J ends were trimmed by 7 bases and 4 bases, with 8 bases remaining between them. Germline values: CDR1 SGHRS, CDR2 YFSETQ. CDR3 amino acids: CASSATTGELFF. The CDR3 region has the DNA TGCGCCAGCTCAGCGACCACCGGGGAGCTGTTTTTT.

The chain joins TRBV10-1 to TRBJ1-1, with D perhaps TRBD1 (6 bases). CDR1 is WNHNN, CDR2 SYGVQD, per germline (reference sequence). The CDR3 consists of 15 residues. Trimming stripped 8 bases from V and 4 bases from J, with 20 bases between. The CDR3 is CASGPRGGAPTEAFF. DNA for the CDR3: TGCGCCAGCGGCCCGAGGGGGGGGGCGCCCACTGAAGCTTTCTTT.

The CDR3 DNA sequence: TGTGCCAGCAGCCAGCAAGCCGGGACAGGGGAATATGGCTACACCTTC. Translation: CASSQQAGTGEYGYTF. The chain joins TRBV7-9 to TRBJ1-2, with 10 bases fitting TRBD1. Germline V lookup: CDR1 SEHNR, CDR2 FQNEAQ (reference sequence). The V and J ends lost 5 bases and 5 bases, in that order; junction bases with no gene match: 11. The CDR3 is 16 residues long. Variable domain in full (rest from reference TRBV7-9 and TRBJ1-2): DTGVSQNPRHKITKRGQNVTFRCDPISEHNRLYWYRQTLGQGPEFLTYFQNEAQLEKSRLLSDRFSAERPKGSFSTLEIQRTEQGDSAMYLCASSQQAGTGEYGYTFGSGTRLTVV.